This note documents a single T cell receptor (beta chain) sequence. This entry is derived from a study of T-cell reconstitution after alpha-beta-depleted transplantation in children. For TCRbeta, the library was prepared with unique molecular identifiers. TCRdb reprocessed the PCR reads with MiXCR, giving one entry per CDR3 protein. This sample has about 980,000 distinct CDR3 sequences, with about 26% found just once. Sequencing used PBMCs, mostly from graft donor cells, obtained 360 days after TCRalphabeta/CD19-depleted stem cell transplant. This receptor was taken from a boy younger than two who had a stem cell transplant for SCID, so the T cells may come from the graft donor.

The CDR3 coding sequence is TGCAGCGTTTGGGGACGACAGGGGGCGAACTACAATGAGCAGTTCTTC. It encodes CSVWGRQGANYNEQFF. The V and J genes are TRBV29-1 and TRBJ2-1, with 10 bases aligning to TRBD1. The germline V gene encodes CDR1 SQVTM and CDR2 ANQGSEA. The length of the CDR3 is 16 residues. The ends lost 5 bases at V and 3 bases at J; junction bases unmatched: 10.